One TCR beta chain is described in this entry. The library protocol tagged individual cDNA molecules with unique molecular identifiers. MiXCR was run by TCRdb on the 5' RACE reads, yielding one entry per CDR3 protein. The sample includes 100,000 to 140,000 distinct CDR3 sequences, over 8.5% of them seen just once. CDR3 length: 15 residues. V lost 0 bases and J 4 bases, leaving 7 bases between the germline ends. Germline V CDR1 and CDR2: MNHNY, SVGAGI (reference sequence). This entry belongs to a study of early T cells in non-severe SARS-CoV-2 infection. At the level of the study: Sequencing used unsorted whole-blood bulk RNA, so chains lack pairing.

Sequenced: whole blood. The J gene is TRBJ2-6, the V gene TRBV6-6; D is unresolved. The clonotype was recovered from an adult who was a healthcare worker with PCR-confirmed SARS-CoV-2 infection or an uninfected control (not recorded which). CDR3 nucleotide sequence: TGTGCCAGCAGTTACTCAGGTTTCGGGGCCAACGTCCTGACTTTC. It codes for CASSYSGFGANVLTF.